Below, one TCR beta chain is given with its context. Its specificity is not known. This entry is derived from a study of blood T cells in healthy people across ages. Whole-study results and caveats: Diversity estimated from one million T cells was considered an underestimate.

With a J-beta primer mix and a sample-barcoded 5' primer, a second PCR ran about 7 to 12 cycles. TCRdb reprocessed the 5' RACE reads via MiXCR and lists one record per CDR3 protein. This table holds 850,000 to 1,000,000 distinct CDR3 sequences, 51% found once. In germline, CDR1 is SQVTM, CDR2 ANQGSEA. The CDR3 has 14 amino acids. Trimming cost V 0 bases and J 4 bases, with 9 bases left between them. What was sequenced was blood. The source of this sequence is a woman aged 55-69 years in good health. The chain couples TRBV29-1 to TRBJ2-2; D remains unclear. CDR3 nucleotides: TGCAGCGTTGAAGATTCGTTTCGCACCGGGGAGCTGTTTTTT. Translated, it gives CSVEDSFRTGELFF.